This T cell receptor beta chain was observed in a study of T cell repertoires in cytomegalovirus infection. Overall study: Well-studied HLA-B-restricted epitopes and recently identified HLA-C-restricted epitopes of CMV were both used in the study. Both CMV infection and a matching HLA type were indicated by public TCR beta signatures.

The CDR3 loop spans 17 amino acids. Germline-derived CDR1 and CDR2 are KGHSH and LQKENI. Trimming left V 0 bases short and J 1 base short, with 13 bases between. This clonotype was seen more than once but under ten times. As yet, its antigen is unknown. Study results and limitations: HLA-C-restricted TCR beta clonotypes specific for CMV led the ex vivo response.

TCRdb re-called the reads with MiXCR, one entry per CDR3 protein. The sample records about 920,000 distinct CDR3 sequences, approximately 31% being singletons. The receptor was derived from a human donor in good health (CMV status not recorded). Some clones in this sample may be carry-over from other donors' samples. V and J are TRBV18 and TRBJ1-5; weak D call: TRBD1 (5 bases). Source: cultured CD8+ T cells from PBMCs, taken from culture after CMV antigen stimulation. CDR3 bases: TGTGCCAGCTCACCACCGACGGGACGGCGCAGCAATCAGCCCCAGCATTTT. This encodes CASSPPTGRRSNQPQHF.